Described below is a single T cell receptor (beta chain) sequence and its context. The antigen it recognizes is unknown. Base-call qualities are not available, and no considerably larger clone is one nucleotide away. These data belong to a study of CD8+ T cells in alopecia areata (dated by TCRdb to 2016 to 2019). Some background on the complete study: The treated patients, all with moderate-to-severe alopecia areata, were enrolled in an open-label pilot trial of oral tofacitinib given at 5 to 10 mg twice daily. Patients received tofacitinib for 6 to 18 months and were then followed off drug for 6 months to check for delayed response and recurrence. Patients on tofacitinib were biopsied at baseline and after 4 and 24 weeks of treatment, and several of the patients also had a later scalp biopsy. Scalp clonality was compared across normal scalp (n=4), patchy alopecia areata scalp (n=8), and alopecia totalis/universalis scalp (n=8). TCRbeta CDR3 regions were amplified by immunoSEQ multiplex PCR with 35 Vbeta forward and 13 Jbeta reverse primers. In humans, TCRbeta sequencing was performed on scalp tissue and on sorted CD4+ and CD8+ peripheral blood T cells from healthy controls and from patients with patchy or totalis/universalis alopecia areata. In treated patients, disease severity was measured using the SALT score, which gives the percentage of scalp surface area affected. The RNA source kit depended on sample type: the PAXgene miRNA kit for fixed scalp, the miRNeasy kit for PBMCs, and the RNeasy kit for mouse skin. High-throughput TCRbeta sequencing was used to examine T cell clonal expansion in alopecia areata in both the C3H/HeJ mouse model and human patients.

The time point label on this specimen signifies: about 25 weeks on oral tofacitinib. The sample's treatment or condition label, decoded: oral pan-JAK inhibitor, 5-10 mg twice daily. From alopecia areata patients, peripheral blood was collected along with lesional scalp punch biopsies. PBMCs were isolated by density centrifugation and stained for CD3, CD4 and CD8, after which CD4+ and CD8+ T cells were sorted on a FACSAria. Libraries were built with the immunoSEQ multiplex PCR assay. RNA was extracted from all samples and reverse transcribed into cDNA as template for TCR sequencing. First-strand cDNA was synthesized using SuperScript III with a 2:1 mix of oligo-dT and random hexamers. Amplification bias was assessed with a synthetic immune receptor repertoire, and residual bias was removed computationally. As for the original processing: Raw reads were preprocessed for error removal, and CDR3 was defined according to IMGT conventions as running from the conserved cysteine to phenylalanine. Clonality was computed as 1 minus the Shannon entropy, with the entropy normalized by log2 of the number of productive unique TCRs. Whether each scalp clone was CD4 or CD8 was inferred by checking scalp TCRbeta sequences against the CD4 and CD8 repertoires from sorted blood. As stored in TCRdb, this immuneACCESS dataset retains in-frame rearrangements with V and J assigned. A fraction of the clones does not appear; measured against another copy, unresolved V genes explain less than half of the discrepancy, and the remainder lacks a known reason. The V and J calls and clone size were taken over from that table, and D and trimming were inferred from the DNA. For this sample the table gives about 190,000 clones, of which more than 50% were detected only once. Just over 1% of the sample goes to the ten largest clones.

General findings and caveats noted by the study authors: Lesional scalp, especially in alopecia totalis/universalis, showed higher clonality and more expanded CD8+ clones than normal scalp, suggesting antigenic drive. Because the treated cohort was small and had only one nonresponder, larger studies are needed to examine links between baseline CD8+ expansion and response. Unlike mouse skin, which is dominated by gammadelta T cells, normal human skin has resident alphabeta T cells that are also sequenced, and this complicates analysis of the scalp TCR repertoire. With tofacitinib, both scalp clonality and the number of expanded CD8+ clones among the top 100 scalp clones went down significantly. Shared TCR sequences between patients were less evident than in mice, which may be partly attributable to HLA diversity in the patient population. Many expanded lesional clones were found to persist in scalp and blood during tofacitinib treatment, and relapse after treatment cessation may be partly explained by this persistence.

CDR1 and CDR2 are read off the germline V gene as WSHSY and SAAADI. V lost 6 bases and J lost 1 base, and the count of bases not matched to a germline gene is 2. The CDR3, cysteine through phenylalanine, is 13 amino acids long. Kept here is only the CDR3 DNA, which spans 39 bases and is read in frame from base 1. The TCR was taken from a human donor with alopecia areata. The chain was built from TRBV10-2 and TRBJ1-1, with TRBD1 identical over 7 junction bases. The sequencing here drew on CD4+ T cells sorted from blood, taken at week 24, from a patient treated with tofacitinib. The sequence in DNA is TGCGCCAGCAGACGACAGGGGAACACTGAAGCTTTCTTT. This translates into CASRRQGNTEAFF.